This TCR beta chain is drawn from a study of OX40 agonist ivuxolimab in advanced cancers. Study conclusions and caveats: Expanded peripheral T cells had an undetermined antigen specificity.

Method: immunoSEQ multiplex PCR; TCRdb's copy keeps in-frame clones and lacks some. Found here are around 20,000 clones, around 80% of them singletons; the top ten hold about 8%. Worth noting for this clone: Its antigen is still unknown.

Blood specimens came from baseline, cycle 4 day 1, and cycle 7 day 1. CDR3 length equals 13 residues. The V gene lost 5 bases and the J gene lost 2 bases, with 9 bases spanning the gap. Germline V gene lookup returns CDR1 MNHNS and CDR2 SASEGT. This sequence joins TRBV6-1 and TRBJ1-1; weak D call: TRBD1 (5 bases). This receptor was identified in an adult with an advanced solid tumor such as melanoma, head and neck, liver or kidney cancer. The specimen was CD4+ or CD8+ T cells sorted from blood, collected in a trial of the OX40 agonist ivuxolimab. Written as DNA, the CDR3 is TGTGCCAGCAGTTTTACAGGAAACACTGAAGCTTTCTTT. This sequence encodes CASSFTGNTEAFF.